A selection of T cell receptor beta chains follows, all from one sample in a study of early T cells in non-severe SARS-CoV-2 infection. TCRdb recomputed calls from the 5' RACE reads with MiXCR, one row per CDR3 protein. Of some 52,000 distinct CDR3 sequences listed, approximately 8% are singletons. Sequencing was carried out using whole blood. The receptors come from an adult who was a healthcare worker with PCR-confirmed SARS-CoV-2 infection or an uninfected control (not recorded which). CDR3s include the opening cysteine and the closing phenylalanine or tryptophan. The D gene is left open where the match is weak. The size entry is marked missing in some rows and otherwise reads once, few, many or a size class.

DNA	CDR3	J	V	D	size
TGTGCCAGCAGCTTAACGGAAGATCGCCCCTACAATGAGCAGTTCTTC	CASSLTEDRPYNEQFF	TRBJ2-1	TRBV7-6	.	many
TGTGCCAGCAGTTCCTCCCCGGTGGCGGGGGTATACAATGAGCAGTTCTTC	CASSSSPVAGVYNEQFF	TRBJ2-1	TRBV12-3/TRBV12-4	TRBD2	many
TGTGCCTGGAGTGTTCGGCACAACGGGGAGCTGTTTTTT	CAWSVRHNGELFF	TRBJ2-2	TRBV30	.	.
TGTGCCAGCAGCTTTGATAGCGGGACTAGCTCCTACGAGCAGTACTTC	CASSFDSGTSSYEQYF	TRBJ2-7	TRBV5-4	TRBD2	few
TGCAGCGTTAAGACAGGGGTCACTGAAGCTTTCTTT	CSVKTGVTEAFF	TRBJ1-1	TRBV29-1	TRBD1	many
TGCAGTGCTACGGGGGGGAACACAGATACGCAGTATTTT	CSATGGNTDTQYF	TRBJ2-3	TRBV20-1	TRBD2	many
TGTGCCAGCAGCTTAGTGGGTGGAGGAAACACCATATATTTT	CASSLVGGGNTIYF	TRBJ1-3	TRBV7-6	.	.
TGTGCCAGCAGCTCCGGGACTGTGCACGAGCAGTACTTC	CASSSGTVHEQYF	TRBJ2-7	TRBV3-1	.	many
TGTGCCAGCAGGGACCCGGAGACTAACTATGGCTACACCTTC	CASRDPETNYGYTF	TRBJ1-2	TRBV6-1	.	.
TGTGCCAGCAGCCCCCGGGACAGGGGGTACAATGAGCAGTTCTTC	CASSPRDRGYNEQFF	TRBJ2-1	TRBV7-9	TRBD1	few
TGTGCCAGCAGCATCGGACAGCCCGAGCAGTACTTC	CASSIGQPEQYF	TRBJ2-7	TRBV7-9	.	.
TGTGCCAGCAGTCCCCCCGGGGGCTTGGGTGGAAACACCATATATTTT	CASSPPGGLGGNTIYF	TRBJ1-3	TRBV28	.	many
TGCAGCTCCCGCAGGGGGAACACTGAAGCTTTCTTT	CSSRRGNTEAFF	TRBJ1-1	TRBV29-1	.	.
TGTGCCAGCACTAAAGGGACTGCGAACACTGAAGCTTTCTTT	CASTKGTANTEAFF	TRBJ1-1	TRBV6-2/TRBV6-3	.	many
TGTGCCAGCAGCTTAAGAACAGGCACTGAAGCTTTCTTT	CASSLRTGTEAFF	TRBJ1-1	TRBV11-2	.	many
TGTGCCAGCAGTATGATACGGGAGGTCCGGCGGAATGAGCAGTTCTTC	CASSMIREVRRNEQFF	TRBJ2-1	TRBV3-1	TRBD2	many
TGTGCCAGCACCTTCAAAGCTACAGATACGCAGTATTTT	CASTFKATDTQYF	TRBJ2-3	TRBV2	.	.
TGTGCCACTCAGGTGTCCGCGGCAGAGACCCAGTACTTC	CATQVSAAETQYF	TRBJ2-5	TRBV24-1	.	many
TGTGCCAGCAGCTGGGGGGATACGCAGTATTTT	CASSWGDTQYF	TRBJ2-3	TRBV13	.	.
TGCGCCAGCAGCCAACCGGGACTAGCGGGGGCCAGCACAGATACGCAGTATTTT	CASSQPGLAGASTDTQYF	TRBJ2-3	TRBV4-1	TRBD2	.
TGTGCCAGCAGTGAAATGGTGTTCGTGATCGCAGATACGCAGTATTTT	CASSEMVFVIADTQYF	TRBJ2-3	TRBV2	.	few
TGTGCCAGCAGCGCCACTCACGGCCAGCCCCAGCATTTT	CASSATHGQPQHF	TRBJ1-5	TRBV9	.	many